Sequencing of this T cell receptor (beta chain) was carried out in a study of blood T cell repertoires in COVID-19. Repertoires were generated with immunoSEQ multiplex PCR, while TCRdb's copy carries only in-frame clones and drops some. Of about 270,000 clones in the sample, around 86% were seen once. Germline V gene sequence: CDR1 LGHDT, CDR2 YNNKEL (reference sequence). V lost 6 bases and J 4 bases, leaving 19 bases between the germline ends. CDR3 length: 16 amino acids. V is TRBV3-1 (or the pseudogene TRBV3-2) and J is TRBJ2-1; a possible D gene is TRBD2 (5 bases). Sequencing input: peripheral blood. This clonotype originated in a human donor in a cohort sampled during active COVID-19. Written as DNA, the CDR3 is TGTGCCAGCAGTCAATTAAGCGGAGCCGGGTACAATGAGCAGTTCTTC. Protein: CASSQLSGAGYNEQFF.